This TCR beta chain emerged from a study of T cells in women clearing cervical HPV infection. Regarding the study as a whole: TRBV6-7 abundance was lower in cases than controls (around 0.1% versus 0.15%).

Only in-frame clones appear in the TCRdb table, and some are missing; sequencing was by immunoSEQ multiplex PCR. This listing includes 40,000 to 60,000 clones. A note on this clone: Its antigen is unknown. The CDR3 goes on 3 residues after the read ends, and that part is filled in from the germline J gene.

This CDR3 has 12 amino acids. Between the trimmed V and J ends, which lost 5 bases and 4 bases, there was a span of 7 bases. Germline V gene sequence: CDR1 LNHNV, CDR2 YYDKDF (reference sequence). Sequencing was carried out using blood buffy coat. The V and J genes are TRBV15 and TRBJ2-3; D gene ambiguous. The sequence derives from a woman aged 18 to 75 with a cervical HPV16 infection that either progressed to CIN3+ or cleared (not recorded which). Partial CDR3 DNA: TGTGCCACCAGCCTGGCGGCAGATACG. This encodes CATSLAADT. Given in full, the CDR3 is CATSLAADTQYF.